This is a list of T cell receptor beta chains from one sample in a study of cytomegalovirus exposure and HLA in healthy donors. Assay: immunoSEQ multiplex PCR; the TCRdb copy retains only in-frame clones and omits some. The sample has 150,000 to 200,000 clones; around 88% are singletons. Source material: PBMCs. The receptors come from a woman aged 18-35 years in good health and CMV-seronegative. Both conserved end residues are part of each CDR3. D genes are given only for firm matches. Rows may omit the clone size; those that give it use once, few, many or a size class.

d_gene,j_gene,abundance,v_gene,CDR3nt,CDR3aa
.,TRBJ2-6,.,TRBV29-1,TGCAGCGTTGAAGATCCATCTGGGGCCAACGTCCTGACTTTC,CSVEDPSGANVLTF
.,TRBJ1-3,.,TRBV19,TGTGCCAGTAGTATAGTGGGCCGTGGAAACACCATATATTTT,CASSIVGRGNTIYF
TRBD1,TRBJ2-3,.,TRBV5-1,TGCGCCAGCAGTTCCGGGACAGGAGTATCGGGCACAGATACGCAGTATTTT,CASSSGTGVSGTDTQYF
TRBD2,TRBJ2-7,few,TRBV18,TGTGCCAGCTCACTTTTTCATAGCGGGCACACCTACGAGCAGTACTTC,CASSLFHSGHTYEQYF
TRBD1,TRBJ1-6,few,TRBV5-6,TGTGCCAGCAGCCAGGGACAGGGGGCCTCCTATAATTCACCCCTCCACTTT,CASSQGQGASYNSPLHF
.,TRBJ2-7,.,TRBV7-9,TGTGCCAGCAGCAACGCCCCCGGAGAGGGTTCCGTCGAGCAGTACTTC,CASSNAPGEGSVEQYF
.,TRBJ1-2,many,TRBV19,TGTGCCAGTAGTATGTTGCGCAGGGCAGATGGCTACACCTTC,CASSMLRRADGYTF
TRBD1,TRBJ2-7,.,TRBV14,TGTGCCAGCAGCCAAGAGGGACAGGGCTACGAGCAGTACTTC,CASSQEGQGYEQYF
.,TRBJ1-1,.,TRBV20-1,TGCAGTGCTAGAGCCAATGAAGCTTTCTTT,CSARANEAFF
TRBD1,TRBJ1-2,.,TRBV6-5,TGTGCCAGCAGTTACGGGATGGGGACAGGGGTGTCTGGCTACACCTTC,CASSYGMGTGVSGYTF
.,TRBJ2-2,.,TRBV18,TGTGCCAGCTCACCGAACCGCGGGGACACCGGGGAGCTGTTTTTT,CASSPNRGDTGELFF
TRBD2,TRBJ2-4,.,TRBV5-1,TGCGCCAGCAGCTTGGTTGGCGGGAGCGGGTGTACCAAAAACATTCAGTACTTC,CASSLVGGSGCTKNIQYF
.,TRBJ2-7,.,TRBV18,TGTGCCAGCTCACCGGGCAGCACCTACGAGCAGTACTTC,CASSPGSTYEQYF
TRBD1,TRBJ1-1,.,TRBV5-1,TGCGCCAGCAGCTTCCTGACAGGGTCGCTGAATGAAGCTTTCTTT,CASSFLTGSLNEAFF
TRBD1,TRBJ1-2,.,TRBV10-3,TGTGCCATCACCTCCGGGACCCCAGGGGGAGCTAACTATGGCTACACCTTC,CAITSGTPGGANYGYTF
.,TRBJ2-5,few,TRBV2,TGTGCCAGCAGTGAGGGGGCCTACTGGGAGACCCAGTACTTC,CASSEGAYWETQYF
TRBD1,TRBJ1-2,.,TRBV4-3,TGCGCCAGCAGCCAACGCGACAGGGCCGGGGTCTATGGCTACACCTTC,CASSQRDRAGVYGYTF
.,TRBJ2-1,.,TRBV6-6,TGTGCCAGCAGTTACCCCCGTTTAGGGAGAGATAATGAGCAGTTCTTC,CASSYPRLGRDNEQFF
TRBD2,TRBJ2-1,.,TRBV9,TGTGCCAGCAGCGTAGGCTCTGGGGGGGTCAATGAGCAGTTCTTC,CASSVGSGGVNEQFF
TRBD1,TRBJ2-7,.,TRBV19,TGTGCCAGTAGTCCCCCGGGGACAGTCTACGAGCAGTACTTC,CASSPPGTVYEQYF
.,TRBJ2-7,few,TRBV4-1,TGCGCCAGCAGCCAAGAACTCAGGGCCGTCTACGAGCAGTACTTC,CASSQELRAVYEQYF
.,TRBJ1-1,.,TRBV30,TGTGCCTGGAGTGTACAAGGGGGTGCTGACACTGAAGCTTTCTTT,CAWSVQGGADTEAFF
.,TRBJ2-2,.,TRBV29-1,TGCAGCGTTGGGGCGACACTGACCGGGGAGCTGTTTTTT,CSVGATLTGELFF
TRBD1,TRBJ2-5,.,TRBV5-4,TGTGCCAGCAGCTCGAAGGACAGGGGGCGCCAAGAGACCCAGTACTTC,CASSSKDRGRQETQYF
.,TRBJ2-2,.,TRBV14,TGTGCCAGCAGCCCGGGATGGCGGGCCGGGGAGCTGTTTTTT,CASSPGWRAGELFF
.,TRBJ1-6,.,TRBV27,TGTGCCAGCAGTTTAAGCCGGGCCTATAATTCACCCCTCCACTTT,CASSLSRAYNSPLHF
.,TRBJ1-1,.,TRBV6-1,TGTGCCAGCAGCCGGGGGACGAACACTGAAGCTTTCTTT,CASSRGTNTEAFF
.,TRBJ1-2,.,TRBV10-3,TGTGCCATCAGTGAGTCCGGAGCAGGGGAAAGGTATGGCTACACCTTC,CAISESGAGERYGYTF
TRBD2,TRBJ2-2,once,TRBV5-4,TGTGCCAGCAGCCTTTTAGCGGGGGGGTCCACCGGGGAGCTGTTTTTT,CASSLLAGGSTGELFF
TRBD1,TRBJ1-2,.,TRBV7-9,TGTGCCAGCAGCTCCGGGACAGGGAAGGATGGCTACACCTTC,CASSSGTGKDGYTF
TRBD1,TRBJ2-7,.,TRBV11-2,TGTGCCAGCAGCCTCCGGGACAGGCACTACGAGCAGTACTTC,CASSLRDRHYEQYF
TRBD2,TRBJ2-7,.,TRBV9,TGTGCCAGCAGCGTTAAGCGGGGGGGGAACGAGCAGTACTTC,CASSVKRGGNEQYF
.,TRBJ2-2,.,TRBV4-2,TGTGCCAGCAGCCATACTCCCGGGGCAGGGGATAATGCCGGGGAGCTGTTTTTT,CASSHTPGAGDNAGELFF
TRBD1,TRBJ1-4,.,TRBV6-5,TGTGCCAGCAGTGCGACAGGGACTAATGAAAAACTGTTTTTT,CASSATGTNEKLFF
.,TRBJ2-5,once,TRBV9,TGTGCCAGCAGCGTAGGGGGGCGGCAAGAGACCCAGTACTTC,CASSVGGRQETQYF
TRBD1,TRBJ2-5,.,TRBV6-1,TGTGCCAGCAGTGACGGGACAGTCCAAGAGACCCAGTACTTC,CASSDGTVQETQYF
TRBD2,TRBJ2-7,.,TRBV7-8,TGTGCCAGCAGCCTAGGGACTAGCGGTTGGTTCGAGCAGTACTTC,CASSLGTSGWFEQYF
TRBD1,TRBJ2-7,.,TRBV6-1,TGTGCCAGCAGTGAACGCAGGGGGCCCTACGAGCAGTACTTC,CASSERRGPYEQYF
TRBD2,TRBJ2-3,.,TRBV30,TGTGCCTGGAGCCATAGCGGGGGAACAGATACGCAGTATTTT,CAWSHSGGTDTQYF
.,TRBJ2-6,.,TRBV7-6,TGTGCCAGCAGCTCCGGACAGTCCTCTGGGGCCAACGTCCTGACTTTC,CASSSGQSSGANVLTF
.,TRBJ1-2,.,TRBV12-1,TGTGCCAGCAGCGAAGGACAGGGGGCGAAGGGCTACACCTTC,CASSEGQGAKGYTF